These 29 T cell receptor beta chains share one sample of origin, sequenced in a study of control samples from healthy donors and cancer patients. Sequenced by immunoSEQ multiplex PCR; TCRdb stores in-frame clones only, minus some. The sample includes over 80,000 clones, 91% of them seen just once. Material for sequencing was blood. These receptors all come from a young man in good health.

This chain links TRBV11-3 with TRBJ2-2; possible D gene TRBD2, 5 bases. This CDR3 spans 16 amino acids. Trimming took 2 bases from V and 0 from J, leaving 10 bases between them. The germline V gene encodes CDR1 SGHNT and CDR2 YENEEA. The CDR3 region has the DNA TGTGCCAGCAGCTTACGGGAATCCCCGAACACCGGGGAGCTGTTTTTT. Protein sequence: CASSLRESPNTGELFF.

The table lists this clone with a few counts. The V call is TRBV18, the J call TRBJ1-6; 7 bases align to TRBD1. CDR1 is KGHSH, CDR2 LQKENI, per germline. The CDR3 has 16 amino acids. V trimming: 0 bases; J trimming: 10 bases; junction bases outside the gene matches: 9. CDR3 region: CASSPPVNRGGSPLHF. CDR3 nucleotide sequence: TGTGCCAGCTCACCACCAGTAAACAGGGGAGGATCACCCCTCCACTTT.

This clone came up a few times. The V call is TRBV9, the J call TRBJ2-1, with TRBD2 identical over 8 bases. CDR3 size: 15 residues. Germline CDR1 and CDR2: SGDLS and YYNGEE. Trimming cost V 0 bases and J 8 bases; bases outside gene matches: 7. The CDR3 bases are TGTGCCAGCAGCGTAGCCGGGACTAGGAGTGATGAGCAGTTCTTC. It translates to CASSVAGTRSDEQFF.

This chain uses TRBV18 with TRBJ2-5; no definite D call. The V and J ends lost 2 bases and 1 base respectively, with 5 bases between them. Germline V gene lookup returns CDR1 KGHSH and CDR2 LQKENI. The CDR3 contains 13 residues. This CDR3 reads CASSPNLQETQYF. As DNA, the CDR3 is TGTGCCAGCTCACCAAACCTCCAAGAGACCCAGTACTTC.

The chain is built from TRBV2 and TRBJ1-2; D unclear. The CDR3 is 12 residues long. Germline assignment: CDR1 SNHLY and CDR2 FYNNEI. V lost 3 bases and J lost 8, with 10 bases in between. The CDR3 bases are TGTGCCAGCAGTGAGCAGGCGAGAGGCTACACCTTC. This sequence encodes CASSEQARGYTF.

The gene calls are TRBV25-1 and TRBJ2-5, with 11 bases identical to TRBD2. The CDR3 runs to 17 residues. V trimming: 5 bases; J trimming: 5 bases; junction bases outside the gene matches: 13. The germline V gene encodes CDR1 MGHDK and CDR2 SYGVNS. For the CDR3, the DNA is TGTGCCAGCAGTCGCAGGGGTAGCGGGGGGGCCGGGGAGACCCAGTACTTC. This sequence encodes CASSRRGSGGAGETQYF.

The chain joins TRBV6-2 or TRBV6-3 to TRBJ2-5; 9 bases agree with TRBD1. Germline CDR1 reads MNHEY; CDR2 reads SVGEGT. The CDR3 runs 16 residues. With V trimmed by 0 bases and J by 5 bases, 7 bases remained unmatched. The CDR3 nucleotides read TGTGCCAGCAGTTACTCGGGACAGGGTCTTCGGGAGACCCAGTACTTC. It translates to CASSYSGQGLRETQYF.

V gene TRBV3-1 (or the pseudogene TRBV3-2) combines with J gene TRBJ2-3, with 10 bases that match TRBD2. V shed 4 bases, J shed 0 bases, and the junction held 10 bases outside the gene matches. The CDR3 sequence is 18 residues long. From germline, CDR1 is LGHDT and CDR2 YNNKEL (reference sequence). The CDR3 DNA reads TGTGCCAGCAGCCGACGACGAAGCGGGGGGGTTAGCACAGATACGCAGTATTTT. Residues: CASSRRRSGGVSTDTQYF.

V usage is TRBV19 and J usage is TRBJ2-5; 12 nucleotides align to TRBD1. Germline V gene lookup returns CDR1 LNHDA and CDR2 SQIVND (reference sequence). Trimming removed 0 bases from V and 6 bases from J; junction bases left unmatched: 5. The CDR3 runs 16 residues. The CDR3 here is CASSIDGTGGRQTQYF. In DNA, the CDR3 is TGTGCCAGTAGTATAGACGGGACAGGGGGCAGACAGACCCAGTACTTC.

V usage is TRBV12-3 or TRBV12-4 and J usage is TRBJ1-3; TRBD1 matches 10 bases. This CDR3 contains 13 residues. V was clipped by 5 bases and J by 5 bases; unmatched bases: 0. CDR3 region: CASSDRGRNTIYF. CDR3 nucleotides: TGTGCCAGCAGTGACAGGGGGCGAAACACCATATATTTT.

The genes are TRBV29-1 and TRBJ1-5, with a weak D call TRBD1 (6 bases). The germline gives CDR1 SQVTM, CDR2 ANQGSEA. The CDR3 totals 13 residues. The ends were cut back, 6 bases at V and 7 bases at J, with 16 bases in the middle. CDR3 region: CSVSTGGGQPQHF. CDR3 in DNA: TGCAGCGTCTCGACAGGTGGGGGCCAGCCCCAGCATTTT.

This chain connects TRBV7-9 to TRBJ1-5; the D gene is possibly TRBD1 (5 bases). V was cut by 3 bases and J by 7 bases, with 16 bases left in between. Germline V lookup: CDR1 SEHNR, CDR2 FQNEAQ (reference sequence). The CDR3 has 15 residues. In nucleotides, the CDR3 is TGTGCCAGCAGCTTTGCCGGGGGTGAAAGCCAGCCCCAGCATTTT. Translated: CASSFAGGESQPQHF.

The CDR3: CAISVGGASTEAFF. The CDR3 DNA sequence: TGTGCCATCAGTGTTGGGGGGGCGAGTACTGAAGCTTTCTTT. V usage is TRBV10-3 and J usage is TRBJ1-1, with D tentatively TRBD1 (6 bases). The CDR3 length is 14 residues. Germline V CDR1 and CDR2: ENHRY, SYGVKD. The V end was cut by 4 bases, the J end by 5 bases, with 14 bases between.

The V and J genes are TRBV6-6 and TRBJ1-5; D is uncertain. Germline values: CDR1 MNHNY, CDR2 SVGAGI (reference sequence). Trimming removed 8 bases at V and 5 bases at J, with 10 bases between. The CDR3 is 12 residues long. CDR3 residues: CASGRVDQPQHF. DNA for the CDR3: TGTGCCAGCGGTAGGGTGGATCAGCCCCAGCATTTT.

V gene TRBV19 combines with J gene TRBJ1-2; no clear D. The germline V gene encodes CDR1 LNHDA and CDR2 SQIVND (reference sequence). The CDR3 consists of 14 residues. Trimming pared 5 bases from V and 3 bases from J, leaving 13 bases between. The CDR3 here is CASSPGWGDYGYTF. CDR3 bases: TGTGCCAGTAGTCCCGGCTGGGGTGACTATGGCTACACCTTC.

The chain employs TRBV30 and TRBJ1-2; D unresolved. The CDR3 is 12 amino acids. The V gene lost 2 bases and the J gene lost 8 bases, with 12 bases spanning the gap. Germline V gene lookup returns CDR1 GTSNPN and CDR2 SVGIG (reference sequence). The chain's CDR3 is CAWSRARWGYTF. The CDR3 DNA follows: TGTGCCTGGAGTAGGGCTCGTTGGGGCTACACCTTC.

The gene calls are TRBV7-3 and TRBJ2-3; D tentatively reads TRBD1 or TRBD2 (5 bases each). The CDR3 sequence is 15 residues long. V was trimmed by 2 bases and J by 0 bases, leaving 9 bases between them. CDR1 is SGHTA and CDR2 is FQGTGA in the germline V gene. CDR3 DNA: TGTGCCAGCAGCTTATTGGGGGATAGCACAGATACGCAGTATTTT. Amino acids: CASSLLGDSTDTQYF.

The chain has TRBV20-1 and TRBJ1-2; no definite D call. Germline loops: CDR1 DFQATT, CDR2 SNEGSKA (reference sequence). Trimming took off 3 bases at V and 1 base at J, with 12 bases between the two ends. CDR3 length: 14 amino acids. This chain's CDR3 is CSASSGSYNYGYTF. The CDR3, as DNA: TGCAGTGCTAGTTCCGGGAGCTATAACTATGGCTACACCTTC.

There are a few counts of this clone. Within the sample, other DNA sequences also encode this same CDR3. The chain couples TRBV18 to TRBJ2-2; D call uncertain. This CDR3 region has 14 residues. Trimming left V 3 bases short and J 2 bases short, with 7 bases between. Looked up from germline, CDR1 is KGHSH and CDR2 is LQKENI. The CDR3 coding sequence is TGTGCCAGCTCACCGGGCTTAAACACCGGGGAGCTGTTTTTT. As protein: CASSPGLNTGELFF.

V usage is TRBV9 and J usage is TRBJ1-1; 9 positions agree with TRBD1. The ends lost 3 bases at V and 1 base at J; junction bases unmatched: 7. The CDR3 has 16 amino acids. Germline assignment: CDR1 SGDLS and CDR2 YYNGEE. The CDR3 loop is CASSARTGEKNTEAFF. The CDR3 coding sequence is TGTGCCAGCAGCGCCCGGACAGGGGAAAAGAACACTGAAGCTTTCTTT. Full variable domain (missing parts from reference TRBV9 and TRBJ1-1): DSGVTQTPKHLITATGQRVTLRCSPRSGDLSVYWYQQSLDQGLQFLIQYYNGEERAKGNILERFSAQQFPDLHSELNLSSLELGDSALYFCASSARTGEKNTEAFFGQGTRLTVV.

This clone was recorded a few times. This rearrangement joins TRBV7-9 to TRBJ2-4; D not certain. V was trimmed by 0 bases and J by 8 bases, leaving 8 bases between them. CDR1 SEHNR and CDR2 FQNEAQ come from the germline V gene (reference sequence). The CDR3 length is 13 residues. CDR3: CASSLAGWDIQYF. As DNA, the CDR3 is TGTGCCAGCAGCTTAGCAGGGTGGGACATTCAGTACTTC.

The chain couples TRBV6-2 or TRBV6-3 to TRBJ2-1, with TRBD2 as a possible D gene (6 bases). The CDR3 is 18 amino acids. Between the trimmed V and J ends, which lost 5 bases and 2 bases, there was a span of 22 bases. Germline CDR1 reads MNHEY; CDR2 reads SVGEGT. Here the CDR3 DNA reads TGTGCCAGCAGTACAACTTCGGGACTGATCACCGCCTACAATGAGCAGTTCTTC. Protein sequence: CASSTTSGLITAYNEQFF.

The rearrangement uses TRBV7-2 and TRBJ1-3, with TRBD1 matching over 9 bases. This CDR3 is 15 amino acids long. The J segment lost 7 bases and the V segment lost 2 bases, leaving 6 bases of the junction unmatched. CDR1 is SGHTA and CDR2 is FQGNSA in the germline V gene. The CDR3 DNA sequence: TGTGCCAGCAGCTTAACATCGACAGGGGGTAACACCATATATTTT. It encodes CASSLTSTGGNTIYF.

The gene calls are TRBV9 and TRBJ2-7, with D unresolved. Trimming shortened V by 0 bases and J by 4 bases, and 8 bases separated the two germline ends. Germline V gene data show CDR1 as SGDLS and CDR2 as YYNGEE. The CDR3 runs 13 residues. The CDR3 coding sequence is TGTGCCAGCAGCGTAGACCCTGGATACGAGCAGTACTTC. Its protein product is CASSVDPGYEQYF. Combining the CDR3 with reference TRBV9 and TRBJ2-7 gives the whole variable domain DSGVTQTPKHLITATGQRVTLRCSPRSGDLSVYWYQQSLDQGLQFLIQYYNGEERAKGNILERFSAQQFPDLHSELNLSSLELGDSALYFCASSVDPGYEQYFGPGTRLTVT.

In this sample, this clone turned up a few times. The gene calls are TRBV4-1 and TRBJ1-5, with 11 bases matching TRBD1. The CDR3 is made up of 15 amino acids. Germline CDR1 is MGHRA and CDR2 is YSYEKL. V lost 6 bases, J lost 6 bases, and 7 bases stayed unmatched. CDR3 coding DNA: TGCGCCAGCAGTTTAGGGACAGGGGGTTTTCAGCCCCAGCATTTT. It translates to CASSLGTGGFQPQHF.

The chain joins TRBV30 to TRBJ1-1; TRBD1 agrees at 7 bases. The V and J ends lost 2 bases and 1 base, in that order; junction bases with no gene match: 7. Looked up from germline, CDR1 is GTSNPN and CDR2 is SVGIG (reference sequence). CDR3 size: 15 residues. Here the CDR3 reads CAWSIRGRKNTEAFF. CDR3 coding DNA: TGTGCCTGGAGTATCAGGGGGAGGAAGAACACTGAAGCTTTCTTT.

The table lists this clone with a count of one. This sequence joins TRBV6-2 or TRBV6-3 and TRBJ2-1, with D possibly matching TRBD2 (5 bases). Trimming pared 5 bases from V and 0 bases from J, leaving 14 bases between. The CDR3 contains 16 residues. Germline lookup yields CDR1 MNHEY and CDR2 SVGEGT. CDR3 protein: CASSGVSASSYNEQFF. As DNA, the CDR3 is TGTGCCAGCAGTGGGGTTAGCGCCAGCTCCTACAATGAGCAGTTCTTC.

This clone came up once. The CDR3 loop is CASSYSTGRRPLHF. The CDR3 nucleotides read TGTGCCAGCAGTTACTCGACAGGGAGGAGACCCCTCCACTTT. The chain employs TRBV6-5 and TRBJ1-6; 7 bases map to TRBD1. V shed 0 bases, J shed 12 bases, and the junction held 5 bases outside the gene matches. The CDR3 runs 14 residues. CDR1 is MNHEY and CDR2 is SVGAGI in the germline V gene.

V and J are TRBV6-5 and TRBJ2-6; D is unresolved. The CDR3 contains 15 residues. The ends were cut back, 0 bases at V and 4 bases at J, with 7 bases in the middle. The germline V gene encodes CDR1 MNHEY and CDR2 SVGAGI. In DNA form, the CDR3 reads TGTGCCAGCAGTTACTCTAGGAGCGGGGCCAACGTCCTGACTTTC. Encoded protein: CASSYSRSGANVLTF.